The rows below give T cell receptor beta chains drawn from one sample of a study of early T cells in non-severe SARS-CoV-2 infection. TCRdb fed the 5' RACE reads into MiXCR, producing one record per CDR3 protein. The sample records more than 25,000 distinct CDR3 sequences, 9.5% to 10% being singletons. Sequenced sample: whole blood. The source is an adult who was a healthcare worker with PCR-confirmed SARS-CoV-2 infection or an uninfected control (not recorded which). CDR3s include the opening cysteine and the closing phenylalanine or tryptophan. The D gene is left open where the match is weak. Expanded clones are given a class, and other clones once, few, many or no size at all.

clone size: many; J gene: TRBJ1-2; V gene: TRBV28; CDR3 length: 16; D gene: NA; CDR3 protein: CASSSLDSEPNYGYTF; CDR3 DNA: TGTGCCAGCAGCTCCCTCGACAGCGAACCTAACTATGGCTACACCTTC
clone size: many; J gene: TRBJ2-1; V gene: TRBV6-5; CDR3 length: 13; D gene: NA; CDR3 protein: CASALGQINEQFF; CDR3 DNA: TGTGCCAGTGCTTTGGGACAAATCAATGAGCAGTTCTTC
clone size: many; J gene: TRBJ1-4; V gene: TRBV20-1; CDR3 length: 11; D gene: NA; CDR3 protein: CSAPGREKLFF; CDR3 DNA: TGCAGTGCTCCCGGTCGTGAAAAACTGTTTTTT
clone size: many; J gene: TRBJ2-1; V gene: TRBV20-1; CDR3 length: 10; D gene: NA; CDR3 protein: CSARERGQFF; CDR3 DNA: TGCAGTGCTAGAGAACGGGGGCAGTTCTTC
clone size: NA; J gene: TRBJ2-1; V gene: TRBV9; CDR3 length: 15; D gene: TRBD2; CDR3 protein: CASSDLAGSYNEQFF; CDR3 DNA: TGTGCCAGCAGCGATCTAGCGGGGTCCTACAATGAGCAGTTCTTC
clone size: few; J gene: TRBJ2-1; V gene: TRBV18; CDR3 length: 13; D gene: TRBD1; CDR3 protein: CASSPTGGSEQFF; CDR3 DNA: TGTGCCAGCTCACCAACAGGGGGCAGTGAGCAGTTCTTC
clone size: many; J gene: TRBJ2-3; V gene: TRBV7-2; CDR3 length: 13; D gene: NA; CDR3 protein: CASTAAGSDTQYF; CDR3 DNA: TGTGCCAGCACCGCGGCCGGATCAGATACGCAGTATTTT
clone size: many; J gene: TRBJ2-1; V gene: TRBV18; CDR3 length: 13; D gene: NA; CDR3 protein: CASSPPQNNEQFF; CDR3 DNA: TGTGCCAGCTCACCACCCCAGAACAATGAGCAGTTCTTC
clone size: many; J gene: TRBJ1-2; V gene: TRBV4-3; CDR3 length: 15; D gene: NA; CDR3 protein: CASSRSRETDYGYTF; CDR3 DNA: TGCGCCAGCAGCCGAAGCAGAGAAACAGACTATGGCTACACCTTC
clone size: many; J gene: TRBJ1-2; V gene: TRBV19; CDR3 length: 16; D gene: TRBD1; CDR3 protein: CASSISGEGAFYGYTF; CDR3 DNA: TGTGCCAGTAGTATATCGGGAGAGGGGGCGTTCTATGGCTACACCTTC
clone size: NA; J gene: TRBJ2-1; V gene: TRBV3-1; CDR3 length: 17; D gene: TRBD2; CDR3 protein: CASSQPSGLAGGNEQFF; CDR3 DNA: TGTGCCAGCAGCCAACCCTCGGGACTAGCGGGGGGGAATGAGCAGTTCTTC
clone size: many; J gene: TRBJ1-1; V gene: TRBV7-8; CDR3 length: 16; D gene: NA; CDR3 protein: CASSSRGLVSFPEAFF; CDR3 DNA: TGTGCCAGCAGCTCCAGGGGTTTAGTCTCTTTTCCTGAAGCTTTCTTT
clone size: many; J gene: TRBJ1-1; V gene: TRBV10-2; CDR3 length: 13; D gene: NA; CDR3 protein: CASREPGGTEAFF; CDR3 DNA: TGCGCCAGCAGAGAACCAGGTGGCACTGAAGCTTTCTTT
clone size: many; J gene: TRBJ2-2; V gene: TRBV7-2; CDR3 length: 16; D gene: NA; CDR3 protein: CASSLVTATNTGELFF; CDR3 DNA: TGTGCCAGCAGCTTAGTTACGGCCACGAACACCGGGGAGCTGTTTTTT
clone size: many; J gene: TRBJ2-1; V gene: TRBV2; CDR3 length: 12; D gene: NA; CDR3 protein: CASMRDYNEQFF; CDR3 DNA: TGTGCCAGCATGCGGGACTACAATGAGCAGTTCTTC
clone size: many; J gene: TRBJ1-3; V gene: TRBV7-9; CDR3 length: 11; D gene: NA; CDR3 protein: CASSLGDTIYF; CDR3 DNA: TGTGCCAGCAGCTTAGGCGACACCATATATTTT
clone size: NA; J gene: TRBJ2-5; V gene: TRBV7-2; CDR3 length: 15; D gene: NA; CDR3 protein: CASSPATISTETQYF; CDR3 DNA: TGTGCCAGCTCCCCAGCTACCATATCGACCGAGACCCAGTACTTC
clone size: many; J gene: TRBJ2-2; V gene: TRBV24-1; CDR3 length: 16; D gene: NA; CDR3 protein: CATRGVGSGNTGELFF; CDR3 DNA: TGTGCCACCAGGGGCGTGGGATCAGGGAACACCGGGGAGCTGTTTTTT
clone size: few; J gene: TRBJ2-4; V gene: TRBV2; CDR3 length: 14; D gene: NA; CDR3 protein: CASSEQTDTNIQYF; CDR3 DNA: TGTGCCAGCAGTGAACAGACAGATACAAACATTCAGTACTTC
clone size: NA; J gene: TRBJ2-3; V gene: TRBV7-3; CDR3 length: 14; D gene: NA; CDR3 protein: CASSLYHSTDTQYF; CDR3 DNA: TGTGCCAGCAGCTTATACCACAGCACAGATACGCAGTATTTT
clone size: many; J gene: TRBJ2-1; V gene: TRBV12-3/TRBV12-4; CDR3 length: 14; D gene: TRBD1; CDR3 protein: CASSLRSTGDEQFF; CDR3 DNA: TGTGCCAGCAGTCTCCGGTCTACAGGGGATGAGCAGTTCTTC
clone size: NA; J gene: TRBJ2-3; V gene: TRBV7-7; CDR3 length: 13; D gene: NA; CDR3 protein: CASSSDPADTQYF; CDR3 DNA: TGTGCTAGCAGCTCGGACCCGGCAGATACGCAGTATTTT
clone size: many; J gene: TRBJ2-5; V gene: TRBV7-6; CDR3 length: 16; D gene: NA; CDR3 protein: CASSYGGQLPRETQYF; CDR3 DNA: TGTGCCAGCAGCTATGGAGGACAGCTACCTAGAGAGACCCAGTACTTC
clone size: once; J gene: TRBJ2-5; V gene: TRBV5-6; CDR3 length: 16; D gene: NA; CDR3 protein: CASSPLTSTLEETQYF; CDR3 DNA: TGTGCCAGCAGCCCCCTTACTAGCACACTTGAAGAGACCCAGTACTTC
clone size: many; J gene: TRBJ1-1; V gene: TRBV10-1; CDR3 length: 16; D gene: TRBD1; CDR3 protein: CASSELGRGPVTEAFF; CDR3 DNA: TGCGCCAGCAGTGAGTTGGGCAGGGGGCCGGTCACTGAAGCTTTCTTT
clone size: few; J gene: TRBJ2-7; V gene: TRBV28; CDR3 length: 12; D gene: NA; CDR3 protein: CASSLLGYEQYF; CDR3 DNA: TGTGCCAGCAGTTTACTGGGATACGAGCAGTACTTC
clone size: many; J gene: TRBJ1-4; V gene: TRBV19; CDR3 length: 16; D gene: NA; CDR3 protein: CAIAEGITRDDEKLFF; CDR3 DNA: TGTGCCATAGCGGAGGGGATCACGCGAGACGATGAAAAACTGTTTTTT
clone size: few; J gene: TRBJ2-5; V gene: TRBV9; CDR3 length: 16; D gene: TRBD2; CDR3 protein: CASSFRTSGVQETQYF; CDR3 DNA: TGTGCCAGCAGCTTCCGGACTAGCGGGGTCCAAGAGACCCAGTACTTC